One sample yielded the 26 T cell receptor beta chains listed below, sequenced in a study of long-term antiretroviral therapy in people with HIV. Samples were assayed with immunoSEQ v3.0 at survey level. The repertoire was sequenced with immunoSEQ multiplex PCR; TCRdb's copy has only in-frame clones and lacks some. The table lists 30,000 to 40,000 clones, 87% of them singletons. The material sequenced was unsorted PBMCs, taken 1.1 years after starting antiretroviral therapy. All receptors come from a man between 18 and 35 years old with HIV.

The chain recombines TRBV10-1 with TRBJ2-3; D remains ambiguous. The CDR3 runs to 10 residues. V gave up 9 bases and J gave up 4 bases, with 5 bases separating them. Germline V gene lookup returns CDR1 WNHNN and CDR2 SYGVQD (reference sequence). CDR3 sequence: CARGSDTQYF. CDR3 sequence (DNA): TGCGCCAGAGGGTCAGATACGCAGTATTTT.

The chain has TRBV6-1 and TRBJ2-7; D call uncertain. Germline V CDR1 and CDR2: MNHNS, SASEGT. The CDR3 consists of 13 residues. Trimming shortened V by 7 bases and J by 5 bases, and 15 bases separated the two germline ends. In DNA form, the CDR3 reads TGTGCCAGCATTCTGTCCAACAAGCACGAGCAGTACTTC. The encoded protein is CASILSNKHEQYF.

The chain employs TRBV19 and TRBJ1-3, with D possibly being TRBD1 (6 bases). Trimming took off 3 bases at V and 2 bases at J, with 17 bases between the two ends. The CDR3 contains 17 residues. Germline CDR1 and CDR2: LNHDA and SQIVND (reference sequence). CDR3 nucleotide sequence: TGTGCCAGTAGTATTCCGCGGGGGGGCTTAACTGGAAACACCATATATTTT. This codes for CASSIPRGGLTGNTIYF.

The rearrangement joins TRBV6-1 to TRBJ2-2, with 8 bases that match TRBD2. Germline CDR1 and CDR2: MNHNS and SASEGT. The V segment lost 11 bases and the J segment 1 base; nucleotides outside the gene matches: 6. The length of the CDR3 is 14 residues. The CDR3 sequence is CASILAVNTGELFF. The CDR3 DNA follows: TGTGCCTCAATACTAGCGGTGAACACCGGGGAGCTGTTTTTT.

The gene calls are TRBV6-5 and TRBJ2-3; perhaps D is TRBD1 or TRBD2 (5 bases each). The CDR3 runs 13 residues. Germline-derived CDR1 and CDR2 are MNHEY and SVGAGI. Trimming pared 5 bases from V and 4 bases from J, leaving 10 bases between. In DNA, the CDR3 is TGTGCCAGCAGTGGGACGAACCCAGATACGCAGTATTTT. This translates into CASSGTNPDTQYF.

The chain is built from TRBV7-8 and TRBJ1-1, with D possibly matching TRBD1 (5 bases). CDR1 SGHVS and CDR2 FQNEAQ come from the germline V gene. The CDR3 loop spans 13 amino acids. Trimming took 2 bases from V and 4 from J, leaving 8 bases between them. The CDR3 coding sequence is TGTGCCAGCAGCTTAAGACAGTCCACTGAAGCTTTCTTT. It specifies CASSLRQSTEAFF.

The chain has TRBV29-1 and TRBJ2-3; TRBD2 matches at 7 bases. Germline-derived CDR1 and CDR2 are SQVTM and ANQGSEA. This CDR3 is built from 13 residues. Germline trimming cut 5 bases from V and 2 bases from J; bases unmatched to any gene: 4. The CDR3 protein is CSVRGLNTDTQYF. The CDR3 DNA sequence: TGCAGCGTTCGGGGACTAAACACAGATACGCAGTATTTT.

The gene calls are TRBV19 and TRBJ2-5; D tentatively fits TRBD1 or TRBD2 (5 bases each). The germline V gene has CDR1 LNHDA and CDR2 SQIVND (reference sequence). Deletions cut 11 bases from V and 4 bases from J, with 17 bases between. The CDR3 covers 13 residues. For the CDR3, the DNA is TGTGCCTCAGCAAAGAGGGGATCAGAGACCCAGTACTTC. Translating it yields CASAKRGSETQYF.

The CDR3 loop reads CASSHPSDSVGNQPQHF. The CDR3 nucleotides read TGCGCCAGCAGCCATCCCTCCGACAGTGTAGGGAATCAGCCCCAGCATTTT. The chain is built from TRBV4-1 and TRBJ1-5; TRBD1 is a possible D gene (5 bases). This CDR3 is built from 17 residues. Germline-derived CDR1 and CDR2 are MGHRA and YSYEKL. With 3 bases removed from V and 4 bases from J, the gap between germline ends came to 19 bases.

The chain uses TRBV7-2 and TRBJ2-3; TRBD2 agrees at 8 bases. V gave up 1 base and J gave up 4 bases; unmatched junction bases: 7. This CDR3 comprises 16 residues. Per the germline V gene, CDR1 is SGHTA and CDR2 is FQGNSA. The CDR3 region is CASSLDVGRAPDTQYF. In DNA, the CDR3 is TGTGCCAGCAGCTTAGATGTCGGGAGGGCCCCAGATACGCAGTATTTT.

The chain links TRBV10-3 to TRBJ2-7, with no clear D. Germline V CDR1 and CDR2: ENHRY, SYGVKD. V was clipped by 0 bases and J by 2 bases, with 11 bases between them. The CDR3 has 15 amino acids. Written as DNA, the CDR3 is TGTGCCATCAGTGAGTCGCAAGGGCATGCCTACGAGCAGTACTTC. Translation gives CAISESQGHAYEQYF.

This clone was seen only a few times. The chain is built from TRBV7-9 and TRBJ2-7; no firm D call. Germline assignment: CDR1 SEHNR and CDR2 FQNEAQ (reference sequence). V was shortened by 3 bases and J by 6 bases, with 15 bases between the two germline ends. The CDR3 runs 14 residues. The CDR3 protein is CASSFVQSGGEQYF. CDR3 coding DNA: TGTGCCAGCAGCTTTGTCCAGTCGGGTGGCGAGCAGTACTTC. Looking up the rest from reference TRBV7-9 and TRBJ2-7 gives the full variable domain: DTGVSQNPRHKITKRGQNVTFRCDPISEHNRLYWYRQTLGQGPEFLTYFQNEAQLEKSRLLSDRFSAERPKGSFSTLEIQRTEQGDSAMYLCASSFVQSGGEQYFGPGTRLTVT.

The chain joins TRBV7-9 to TRBJ2-7; 9 bases map to TRBD1. This CDR3 is built from 17 residues. Trimming cost V 5 bases and J 1 base; bases outside gene matches: 12. From germline, CDR1 is SEHNR and CDR2 FQNEAQ (reference sequence). DNA for the CDR3: TGTGCCAGCAGCCCGCGAAACCCGGGACAGGGATCCTACGAGCAGTACTTC. It codes for CASSPRNPGQGSYEQYF.

CDR3 coding DNA: TGTGCCTGGAGTGTACGATCGGGAAGGGATGGCTACACCTTC. This encodes CAWSVRSGRDGYTF. The V and J genes are TRBV30 and TRBJ1-2; D not certain. The CDR3 totals 14 residues. Germline CDR1 is GTSNPN and CDR2 is SVGIG (reference sequence). V was cut by 0 bases and J by 6 bases, with 14 bases left in between.

The rearrangement uses TRBV27 and TRBJ2-1; TRBD2 agrees at 7 bases. Trimming at V came to 8 bases and at J to 4 bases, leaving 2 bases not matched to a gene. The germline V gene encodes CDR1 MNHEY and CDR2 SMNVEV (reference sequence). The CDR3 runs to 12 residues. Here the CDR3 reads CASGTTYNEQFF. CDR3 nucleotides: TGTGCCAGCGGGACTACGTACAATGAGCAGTTCTTC.

This clone was recorded only once. The CDR3 region is CASSEGSRGGYEQYF. In DNA form, the CDR3 reads TGTGCCAGCAGTGAAGGGAGCAGGGGAGGATACGAGCAGTACTTC. The chain uses TRBV6-1 and TRBJ2-7; D tentatively reads TRBD1 or TRBD2 (6 bases each). Germline-derived CDR1 and CDR2 are MNHNS and SASEGT. V was shortened by 1 base and J by 4 bases, with 14 bases between the two germline ends. CDR3 length equals 15 residues.

The gene calls are TRBV7-9 and TRBJ2-4; tentatively, D is TRBD1 or TRBD2 (5 bases each). The germline CDR1 and CDR2 sequences are SEHNR and FQNEAQ (reference sequence). The CDR3 is made up of 16 amino acids. V was trimmed by 1 base and J by 0 bases, leaving 10 bases between them. CDR3 in DNA: TGTGCCAGCAGCTTAGGGGCCGGGACAGCCAAAAACATTCAGTACTTC. The encoded protein is CASSLGAGTAKNIQYF.

The chain recombines TRBV7-8 with TRBJ2-3; D tentatively fits TRBD1 or TRBD2 (6 bases each). The germline gives CDR1 SGHVS, CDR2 FQNEAQ. The CDR3 is made up of 17 amino acids. V lost 0 bases and J lost 1, with 14 bases in between. CDR3 in DNA: TGTGCCAGCAGCTTAGCGGCGAGGAGGGGGGGCACAGATACGCAGTATTTT. It specifies CASSLAARRGGTDTQYF. The full variable domain, completed using reference TRBV7-8 and TRBJ2-3, is GAGVSQSPRYKVAKRGQDVALRCDPISGHVSLFWYQQALGQGPEFLTYFQNEAQLDKSGLPSDRFFAERPEGSVSTLKIQRTQQEDSAVYLCASSLAARRGGTDTQYFGPGTRLTVL.

This rearrangement joins TRBV2 to TRBJ2-1; D might be TRBD2 (6 bases). The CDR3 has 15 amino acids. The germline gives CDR1 SNHLY, CDR2 FYNNEI. V was cut by 8 bases and J by 8 bases, with 22 bases left in between. CDR3 protein: CASLERATRSDEQFF. CDR3 nucleotide sequence: TGTGCCAGCTTGGAGCGGGCTACCAGATCGGATGAGCAGTTCTTC.

The V call is TRBV5-5, the J call TRBJ1-1; D is possibly TRBD1 (6 bases). In germline, CDR1 is SGHKS, CDR2 YYEKEE (reference sequence). The CDR3 totals 14 residues. The V end was cut by 9 bases, the J end by 3 bases, with 18 bases between. This CDR3 reads CATKIEQGYTEAFF. The CDR3 DNA reads TGTGCCACTAAGATCGAACAGGGTTACACTGAAGCTTTCTTT. Full variable domain (rest looked up from reference TRBV5-5 and TRBJ1-1): DAGVTQSPTHLIKTRGQQVTLRCSPISGHKSVSWYQQVLGQGPQFIFQYYEKEERGRGNFPDRFSARQFPNYSSELNVNALLLGDSALYLCATKIEQGYTEAFFGQGTRLTVV.

Points on this clone: The same CDR3 can be traced to other DNA sequences in this sample. The rearrangement uses TRBV7-6 and TRBJ1-2; 8 nucleotides align to TRBD1. Germline V gene sequence: CDR1 SGHVS, CDR2 FNYEAQ. The V segment lost 9 bases and the J segment 6 bases; nucleotides outside the gene matches: 12. There are 14 residues in the CDR3. This chain's CDR3 is CASSDHRGGDGYTF. The CDR3 coding sequence is TGTGCCAGTAGCGACCACAGGGGGGGTGATGGCTACACCTTC.

This sequence joins TRBV27 and TRBJ1-1, with TRBD1 identical over 7 bases. Unmatched junction bases numbered 6, after V lost 4 bases and J lost 7 bases. The length of the CDR3 is 13 residues. Germline loops: CDR1 MNHEY, CDR2 SMNVEV (reference sequence). As DNA, the CDR3 is TGTGCCAGCAGTTATATGGCAGGGGGTGAAGCTTTCTTT. This sequence encodes CASSYMAGGEAFF.

This clone appeared a single time. One junction end does not reproduce the germline sequence, and a read error may be involved. V and J are TRBV7-7 and TRBJ2-1; no clear D. From germline, CDR1 is SSHAT and CDR2 FNYEAQ (reference sequence). This CDR3 has 16 amino acids. CDR3 bases: TGTGCTAGCAGCTTAGAAGCGAGTAGCTCCTACAATGAGCAGTTCTTC. Its protein product is CASSLEASSSYNEQFF.

A remark on this clone: This sample includes further DNA sequences coding for the same CDR3. This sequence joins TRBV5-6 and TRBJ2-1; 12 bases agree with TRBD2. Germline V CDR1 and CDR2: SGHDT, YYEEEE. The CDR3 extends over 13 amino acids. Trimming at V came to 5 bases and at J to 10 bases, leaving 4 bases not matched to a gene. DNA for the CDR3: TGTGCCAGCAGTTATGGACTAGCGGGGGAGCAGTTCTTC. Translated, it gives CASSYGLAGEQFF. The full variable domain, completed using reference TRBV5-6 and TRBJ2-1, is DAGVTQSPTHLIKTRGQQVTLRCSPKSGHDTVSWYQQALGQGPQFIFQYYEEEERQRGNFPDRFSGHQFPNYSSELNVNALLLGDSALYLCASSYGLAGEQFFGPGTRLTVL.

This chain connects TRBV6-6 to TRBJ1-4; D unclear. V was shortened by 7 bases and J by 2 bases, with 11 bases between the two germline ends. Germline loops: CDR1 MNHNY, CDR2 SVGAGI (reference sequence). This CDR3 has 14 residues. The CDR3 is CASIHAGTNEKLFF. CDR3 sequence (DNA): TGTGCCAGCATTCACGCCGGGACTAATGAAAAACTGTTTTTT.

This clone appeared once. The rearrangement uses TRBV19 and TRBJ2-1; 7 bases match TRBD2. The CDR3 extends over 14 amino acids. CDR1 is LNHDA and CDR2 is SQIVND in the germline V gene (reference sequence). J gave up 4 bases and V 4 bases, and 4 bases lay outside the gene matches. The CDR3: CASSKASGYNEQFF. The CDR3, as DNA: TGTGCCAGTAGTAAGGCTAGCGGATACAATGAGCAGTTCTTC.